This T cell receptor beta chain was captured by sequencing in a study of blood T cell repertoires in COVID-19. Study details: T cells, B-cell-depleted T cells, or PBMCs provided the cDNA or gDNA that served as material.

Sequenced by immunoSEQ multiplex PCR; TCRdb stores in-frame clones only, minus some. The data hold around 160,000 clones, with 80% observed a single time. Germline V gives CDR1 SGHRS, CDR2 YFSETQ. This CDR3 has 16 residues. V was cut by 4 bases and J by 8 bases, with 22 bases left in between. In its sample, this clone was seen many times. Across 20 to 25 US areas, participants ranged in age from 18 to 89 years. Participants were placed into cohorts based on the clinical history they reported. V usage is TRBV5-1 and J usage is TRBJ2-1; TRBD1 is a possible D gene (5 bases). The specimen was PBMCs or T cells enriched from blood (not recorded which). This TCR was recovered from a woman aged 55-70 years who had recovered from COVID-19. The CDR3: CASSPLGGAGLDEQFF. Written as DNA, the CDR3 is TGCGCCAGCAGCCCGCTTGGCGGAGCAGGGCTAGATGAGCAGTTCTTC.